The 15 T cell receptor beta chains below come from one sample, sequenced in a study of blood T cells in healthy people across ages. Primers used in a second PCR of about 7 to 12 cycles were a sample-barcoded 5' primer and a J-beta primer mix. Each CDR3 protein is one row after TCRdb ran MiXCR on the 5' RACE reads. The sample lists roughly 1,500,000 distinct CDR3 sequences; around 35% were seen once. Sequencing was done on a sample of blood. The origin of the receptors is a woman in her twenties or thirties in good health.

The chain employs TRBV12-3 or TRBV12-4 and TRBJ2-1, with 13 bases that match TRBD2. V lost 7 bases to trimming and J lost 7 bases; unmatched junction nucleotides: 7. The CDR3 totals 15 residues. The CDR3 loop reads CASTILAGGPNEQFF. The CDR3 DNA reads TGTGCCAGCACTATACTAGCGGGGGGGCCAAATGAGCAGTTCTTC.

As to this clonotype: Possible read error: a much larger clone is one base away. CDR3 region: CASSFTGTPQESQYF. DNA for the CDR3: TGCGCCAGCAGCTTCACCGGGACTCCGCAAGAGTCCCAGTACTTC. J is TRBJ2-5 and V is TRBV4-1, with D perhaps matching TRBD2 (6 bases). Germline assignment: CDR1 MGHRA and CDR2 YSYEKL. CDR3 length: 15 residues.

This clonotype was picked up many times. The V call is TRBV20-1, the J call TRBJ2-5; 11 bases are shared with TRBD2. Germline loops: CDR1 DFQATT, CDR2 SNEGSKA (reference sequence). The CDR3 has 14 residues. V lost 7 bases to trimming and J lost 3 bases; unmatched junction nucleotides: 7. DNA of the CDR3: TGCAGTGGAGACGAGACTAGCGGGAAAGAGACCCAGTACTTC. Residues: CSGDETSGKETQYF.

The sample holds a few counts of this clonotype. The V and J genes are TRBV28 and TRBJ2-7, with 11 bases identical to TRBD2. The CDR3 length is 16 residues. Germline-derived CDR1 and CDR2 are MDHEN and SYDVKM. J was trimmed by 1 base and V by 6 bases; bases with no gene match: 8. The chain's CDR3 is CASSSGLAAVSYEQYF. As DNA, the CDR3 is TGTGCCAGCAGCTCGGGACTAGCGGCTGTTTCCTACGAGCAGTACTTC.

A few counts support this clonotype. The gene calls are TRBV4-1 and TRBJ2-1; 8 bases line up with TRBD2. The germline V gene encodes CDR1 MGHRA and CDR2 YSYEKL. This CDR3 is 18 amino acids long. Trimming removed 7 bases from V and 5 bases from J; junction bases left unmatched: 19. Here the CDR3 reads CASTTTAMALAGDNEQFF. As DNA, the CDR3 is TGCGCCAGCACCACCACGGCGATGGCCCTAGCGGGCGACAATGAGCAGTTCTTC.

This CDR3 reads CASSTWPGGFYNEQFF. In DNA, the CDR3 is TGCGCCAGCAGCACCTGGCCCGGAGGGTTCTACAATGAGCAGTTCTTC. The chain uses TRBV5-1 and TRBJ2-1; tentative D call: TRBD2 (6 bases). There are 16 residues in the CDR3. Germline CDR1 and CDR2: SGHRS and YFSETQ. V lost 4 bases to trimming and J lost 3 bases, with 17 bases between them.

The J gene is TRBJ2-7, the V gene TRBV11-2; D might be TRBD1 (5 bases). CDR3 size: 14 residues. Trimming removed 7 bases from V and 0 bases from J, with 13 bases in between. The germline V gene encodes CDR1 SGHAT and CDR2 FQNNGV. Here the CDR3 reads CASKQGFSSYEQYF. The CDR3 nucleotides are TGTGCCAGCAAGCAGGGATTTAGCTCCTACGAGCAGTACTTC.

Of note for this clonotype: A read error may explain this, as a much larger clone is one base away. V gene TRBV20-1 combines with J gene TRBJ2-3; TRBD2 matches at 9 bases. CDR3 length: 15 residues. The germline gives CDR1 DFQATT, CDR2 SNEGSKA (reference sequence). DNA of the CDR3: TGCAGTCCTAGGGATAGCGGGGGATGGGAGGATACGCAGTATTTT. Translated, it gives CSPRDSGGWEDTQYF.

This rearrangement joins TRBV7-9 to TRBJ2-3; 11 positions agree with TRBD1. The CDR3 spans 15 residues. V lost 5 bases to trimming and J lost 9 bases; unmatched junction nucleotides: 10. Germline V gene sequence: CDR1 SEHNR, CDR2 FQNEAQ (reference sequence). The CDR3 DNA sequence: TGTGCCAGCAGCCCCGGACAGGGGGCGCAGATAACGCAGTATTTT. It encodes CASSPGQGAQITQYF.

This clonotype was detected only once. The V and J genes are TRBV27 and TRBJ2-1; 7 bases fit TRBD1. Germline assignment: CDR1 MNHEY and CDR2 SMNVEV (reference sequence). The CDR3 totals 13 residues. V lost 3 bases and J lost 6; bases outside the gene matches: 2. CDR3 DNA: TGTGCCAGCAGTTTCGGACAGGTCAATGAGCAGTTCTTC. Encoded protein: CASSFGQVNEQFF.

The chain carries TRBV7-2 and TRBJ1-4; D perhaps matches TRBD1 (6 bases). Per germline, CDR1 SGHTA and CDR2 FQGNSA. Trimming took 4 bases from V and 3 from J, leaving 9 bases between them. The CDR3 contains 14 residues. CDR3 sequence: CASSYRQANEKLFF. The DNA for the CDR3 is TGTGCCAGCAGCTACCGACAGGCTAATGAAAAACTGTTTTTT. Variable domain in full (rest from reference TRBV7-2 and TRBJ1-4): GAGVSQSPSNKVTEKGKDVELRCDPISGHTALYWYRQSLGQGLEFLIYFQGNSAPDKSGLPSDRFSAERTGGSVSTLTIQRTQQEDSAVYLCASSYRQANEKLFFGSGTQLSVL.

This chain joins TRBV30 and TRBJ2-3; 8 nucleotides match TRBD2. The CDR3 covers 16 residues. V shed 2 bases and J 2 bases; nucleotides not matched to a gene: 9. Germline CDR1 reads GTSNPN; CDR2 reads SVGIG (reference sequence). The CDR3 reads CAWSLVSGGNTDTQYF. CDR3 sequence (DNA): TGTGCCTGGAGTTTGGTCAGCGGGGGTAACACAGATACGCAGTATTTT.

V usage is TRBV9 and J usage is TRBJ1-2, with D perhaps TRBD1 (5 bases). The germline V gene encodes CDR1 SGDLS and CDR2 YYNGEE. V dropped 7 bases and J dropped 7 bases, with 11 bases sitting between them. The CDR3 covers 11 residues. CDR3 bases: TGTGCCAGCCGGCGGGGGAGTGGCTACACCTTC. Translation: CASRRGSGYTF.

This clonotype was detected a few times. V and J are TRBV20-1 and TRBJ2-7; 10 positions match TRBD2. The CDR3 is made up of 14 amino acids. The germline gives CDR1 DFQATT, CDR2 SNEGSKA (reference sequence). V shed 5 bases, J shed 1 base, and the junction held 5 bases outside the gene matches. The CDR3 nucleotides are TGCAGTGCTCCCCCTAGCGGGGGATCCTACGAGCAGTACTTC. Protein product: CSAPPSGGSYEQYF.

The chain carries TRBV20-1 and TRBJ1-2; D uncertain. The CDR3 has 15 residues. Per the germline V gene, CDR1 is DFQATT and CDR2 is SNEGSKA (reference sequence). With 5 bases removed from V and 3 bases from J, the gap between germline ends came to 19 bases. This CDR3 reads CSAEREGLEDYGYTF. Written as DNA, the CDR3 is TGCAGTGCTGAGCGTGAGGGCCTGGAAGACTATGGCTACACCTTC.